This is a list of T cell receptor beta chains from one sample in a study of control samples from healthy donors and cancer patients. Only in-frame clones appear in the TCRdb table, and some are missing; sequencing was by immunoSEQ multiplex PCR. The data contain approximately 74,000 clones, about 94% of them singletons. Sequencing input: blood. The origin of the receptors is a woman younger than 45 in good health. CDR3s include the opening cysteine and the closing phenylalanine or tryptophan. A D gene is named only where the DNA matches it firmly. Only part of the rows carry a size: once, few, many, or a class if the clone is expanded.

TRBJ1-2	TRBV18	NA	NA	CASSPPVVQGANGYTF	TGTGCCAGCTCACCACCGGTGGTACAGGGAGCAAATGGCTACACCTTC
TRBJ2-5	TRBV10-3	NA	TRBD2	CAISGGRAALEETQYF	TGTGCCATCAGTGGGGGGAGGGCGGCCCTTGAAGAGACCCAGTACTTC
TRBJ1-5	TRBV19	NA	NA	CATVREGGGNQPQHF	TGTGCCACGGTAAGGGAAGGAGGAGGCAATCAGCCCCAGCATTTT
TRBJ1-2	TRBV25-1	NA	NA	CASSEPGGDYGYTF	TGTGCCAGCAGTGAACCCGGGGGGGACTATGGCTACACCTTC
TRBJ2-5	TRBV24-1	NA	TRBD2	CATSVASGGVETQYF	TGTGCCACCAGTGTAGCTAGCGGGGGAGTGGAGACCCAGTACTTC
TRBJ1-5	TRBV5-6	NA	NA	CASSSGGNQPQHF	TGTGCCAGCAGCTCCGGAGGGAATCAGCCCCAGCATTTT
TRBJ2-1	TRBV18	NA	TRBD1	CASSPQLQGQGNEQFF	TGTGCCAGCTCACCCCAACTTCAGGGACAGGGCAATGAGCAGTTCTTC
TRBJ2-5	TRBV7-2	NA	TRBD2	CASSLVTSGGAVQETQYF	TGTGCCAGCAGCTTAGTTACTAGCGGGGGAGCAGTCCAAGAGACCCAGTACTTC
TRBJ1-5	TRBV2	NA	NA	CASSDGGGPRPQHF	TGTGCCAGCAGTGACGGGGGCGGCCCTCGGCCCCAGCATTTT
TRBJ2-5	TRBV30	NA	TRBD1	CAWRITGAVGPYPSSQETQYF	TGTGCCTGGAGAATAACAGGGGCCGTCGGACCCTACCCCTCATCACAAGAGACCCAGTACTTC
TRBJ1-4	TRBV6-5	NA	NA	CASKKGTTTNEKLFF	TGTGCCAGCAAGAAGGGGACTACAACTAATGAAAAACTGTTTTTT
TRBJ1-1	TRBV19	NA	TRBD1	CASSFWDRPNTEAFF	TGTGCCAGTAGTTTTTGGGACAGACCGAACACTGAAGCTTTCTTT
TRBJ1-2	TRBV9	NA	NA	CASSGYGGGTYGYTF	TGTGCCAGCAGCGGCTACGGGGGCGGGACCTATGGCTACACCTTC
TRBJ2-5	TRBV7-8	NA	NA	CASSLETGTVTETQYF	TGTGCCAGCAGCTTAGAAACCGGGACTGTTACCGAGACCCAGTACTTC
TRBJ2-7	TRBV27	NA	NA	CASSYGYEQYF	TGTGCCAGCAGTTACGGATACGAGCAGTACTTC
TRBJ2-1	TRBV11-2	once	NA	CASSPRVGGYEQFF	TGTGCCAGCAGCCCAAGGGTGGGTGGCTATGAGCAGTTCTTC
TRBJ1-2	TRBV6-5	once	NA	CASRQGYGYTF	TGTGCCAGCAGACAGGGTTATGGCTACACCTTC
TRBJ2-7	TRBV19	once	TRBD1	CASSFGTGSYEQYF	TGTGCCAGTAGTTTCGGGACAGGCTCCTACGAGCAGTACTTC
TRBJ2-2	TRBV5-1	NA	NA	CASSLLSAGPSNTGELFF	TGCGCCAGCAGCTTGCTATCGGCAGGGCCATCGAACACCGGGGAGCTGTTTTTT
TRBJ1-6	TRBV5-1	NA	NA	CASSTSDSPLHF	TGCGCCAGCAGCACTTCGGATTCACCCCTCCACTTT
TRBJ1-3	TRBV19	NA	NA	CASSARNTIYF	TGTGCCAGTAGTGCTAGAAACACCATATATTTT
TRBJ1-2	TRBV5-1	once	NA	CASSPRGLDYGYTF	TGCGCCAGCAGCCCCCGTGGCTTAGACTATGGCTACACCTTC
TRBJ2-5	TRBV3-1/TRBV3-2	NA	TRBD2	CASSQLLAARETQYF	TGTGCCAGCAGCCAGTTACTAGCGGCTAGGGAGACCCAGTACTTC
TRBJ2-2	TRBV30	once	NA	CAWSTSGELFF	TGTGCCTGGAGTACTTCTGGGGAGCTGTTTTTT
TRBJ2-3	TRBV18	NA	NA	CASSPYETPIPDTQYF	TGTGCCAGCTCCCCTTACGAGACACCAATCCCAGATACGCAGTATTTT
TRBJ1-5	TRBV19	NA	NA	CATRDSRNQPQHF	TGTGCCACCCGGGACTCAAGAAATCAGCCCCAGCATTTT
TRBJ1-1	TRBV5-1	NA	NA	CASSVLGNTEAFF	TGCGCCAGCAGCGTGCTAGGGAACACTGAAGCTTTCTTT
TRBJ2-3	TRBV19	NA	NA	CARNRDSTDTQYF	TGTGCCAGGAATCGGGACTCCACAGATACGCAGTATTTT
TRBJ1-1	TRBV6-5	NA	TRBD1	CASSGGTGGVEAFF	TGTGCCAGCAGCGGCGGGACAGGGGGCGTAGAAGCTTTCTTT
TRBJ2-5	TRBV6-5	NA	NA	CASSYEGNQETQYF	TGTGCCAGCAGTTACGAGGGGAACCAAGAGACCCAGTACTTC
TRBJ1-2	TRBV5-8	NA	NA	CASSTPGDYGYTF	TGTGCCAGCAGCACCCCGGGGGACTATGGCTACACCTTC
TRBJ1-1	TRBV6-6	once	TRBD1	CASSGETGRTEAFF	TGTGCCAGCAGTGGGGAGACAGGGAGAACTGAAGCTTTCTTT
TRBJ2-7	TRBV12-3/TRBV12-4	NA	NA	CASSSGQPYEQYF	TGTGCCAGCAGTTCCGGACAACCCTACGAGCAGTACTTC
TRBJ1-1	TRBV7-2	NA	TRBD1	CASSPEGTALRGDTEAFF	TGTGCCAGCAGCCCAGAGGGGACAGCTCTACGGGGGGACACTGAAGCTTTCTTT
TRBJ2-5	TRBV9	NA	NA	CASSSYEGPQYF	TGTGCCAGCAGCTCCTACGAGGGTCCCCAGTACTTC
TRBJ1-1	TRBV11-2	NA	TRBD1	CASSLKPQGAGLPATEAFF	TGTGCCAGCAGCTTAAAACCCCAGGGGGCAGGGCTCCCGGCCACTGAAGCTTTCTTT
TRBJ1-1	TRBV14	NA	TRBD1	CASSPPGPGQGNTEAFF	TGTGCCAGCAGCCCACCTGGACCGGGACAGGGGAACACTGAAGCTTTCTTT
TRBJ1-2	TRBV6-6	NA	TRBD1	CASRSQGADYGYTF	TGTGCCAGCAGATCACAGGGGGCTGACTATGGCTACACCTTC
TRBJ1-1	TRBV30	NA	NA	CAWSRWGRTEAFF	TGTGCCTGGAGTCGGTGGGGACGCACTGAAGCTTTCTTT
TRBJ2-5	TRBV9	few	TRBD2	CASSPHSGDGETQYF	TGTGCCAGCAGCCCCCATAGCGGGGACGGAGAGACCCAGTACTTC
TRBJ2-3	TRBV11-1	NA	TRBD2	CASSSRSGGPDTQYF	TGTGCCAGCAGCTCCCGTAGCGGGGGGCCAGATACGCAGTATTTT
TRBJ1-1	TRBV30	NA	NA	CAWSQNQKAFF	TGTGCCTGGAGTCAGAACCAAAAAGCTTTCTTT
TRBJ2-2	TRBV10-1	NA	NA	CASRATEAGELFF	TGCGCCAGCCGGGCCACTGAGGCCGGGGAGCTGTTTTTT
TRBJ1-1	TRBV30	NA	NA	CAWGTPNTEAFF	TGTGCCTGGGGGACACCGAACACTGAAGCTTTCTTT
TRBJ2-7	TRBV11-2	NA	NA	CASSFSSGGTYEQYF	TGTGCCAGCAGCTTTTCGTCAGGGGGGACCTACGAGCAGTACTTC
TRBJ1-1	TRBV18	NA	NA	CASSPGGNTEAFF	TGTGCCAGCTCACCTGGAGGGAACACTGAAGCTTTCTTT
TRBJ1-1	TRBV11-1	NA	NA	CASSLDTEAFF	TGTGCCAGCAGCTTGGACACTGAAGCTTTCTTT
TRBJ1-1	TRBV12-3/TRBV12-4	NA	NA	CASSLLAGTEAFF	TGTGCCAGCAGTTTACTGGCAGGGACTGAAGCTTTCTTT
TRBJ1-1	TRBV3-1/TRBV3-2	NA	NA	CASSQASEAFF	TGTGCCAGCAGCCAGGCATCCGAAGCTTTCTTT
TRBJ2-2	TRBV7-9	once	NA	CASSMRQATNTGELFF	TGTGCCAGCAGCATGAGACAGGCAACCAACACCGGGGAGCTGTTTTTT
TRBJ1-3	TRBV6-5	NA	NA	CASSLFSSGNTIYF	TGTGCCAGCAGTCTCTTCTCCTCTGGAAACACCATATATTTT
TRBJ2-4	TRBV24-1	NA	NA	CATSDPGTKGDIQYF	TGTGCCACCAGTGATCCCGGGACAAAGGGGGACATTCAGTACTTC
TRBJ1-4	TRBV29-1	once	NA	CSVVGGDEKLFF	TGCAGCGTTGTGGGGGGCGATGAAAAACTGTTTTTT
TRBJ1-2	TRBV24-1	NA	NA	CATSITQGGGYTF	TGTGCCACCAGTATAACCCAGGGAGGCGGCTACACCTTC